The 21 T cell receptor beta chains below come from one sample, sequenced in a study of a mutant IDH1 vaccine in newly diagnosed glioma. Time point here: week 11, during vaccination. A 20-mer mutant IDH1 peptide at 300 ug was injected subcutaneously with topical imiquimod. What these receptors recognize is not known. Clones were sequenced by immunoSEQ multiplex PCR, and TCRdb holds only the in-frame ones, with some missing. Of about 40,000 clones in the sample, 80% to 85% were seen once. The sample consisted of PBMCs, taken from a glioma patient whose treatment included an IDH1 peptide vaccine. Every receptor here comes from a man aged 40-49 years with glioma.

The J gene is TRBJ1-2, the V gene TRBV6-1, with D hard to call. The V gene lost 7 bases and the J gene lost 8 bases, with 5 bases spanning the gap. The CDR3 is 9 residues long. Germline assignment: CDR1 MNHNS and CDR2 SASEGT. The CDR3 sequence: CASNRGYTF. CDR3 coding DNA: TGTGCCAGCAATCGGGGCTACACCTTC.

The CDR3 sequence: CASSRDRGDGYTF. In DNA form, the CDR3 reads TGTGCCAGCAGCCGGGACAGGGGAGATGGCTACACCTTC. The rearrangement uses TRBV6-1 and TRBJ1-2, with 10 nucleotides matching TRBD1. The CDR3 contains 13 residues. The junction had 4 bases not matched to a gene; V was cut back by 6 bases and J by 6 bases. Germline CDR1 reads MNHNS; CDR2 reads SASEGT.

V and J are TRBV19 and TRBJ1-5; TRBD1 matches 8 bases. Germline-derived CDR1 and CDR2 are LNHDA and SQIVND (reference sequence). Trimming cost V 8 bases and J 1 base; bases outside gene matches: 1. The CDR3 runs to 13 residues. CDR3 nucleotide sequence: TGTGCCAGTGACAGGGGAAGCAATCAGCCCCAGCATTTT. It encodes CASDRGSNQPQHF.

V is TRBV4-3 and J is TRBJ1-5; D gene ambiguous. V gave up 0 bases and J gave up 6 bases, with 6 bases separating them. The CDR3 is 13 amino acids. Germline values: CDR1 LGHNA, CDR2 YSLEER. CDR3 nucleotide sequence: TGCGCCAGCAGCCAAGATCGTCGTCAGCCCCAGCATTTT. Protein sequence: CASSQDRRQPQHF.

The chain is built from TRBV5-1 and TRBJ1-5; 7 nucleotides line up with TRBD1. CDR1 is SGHRS and CDR2 is YFSETQ in the germline V gene. This CDR3 has 15 residues. V lost 4 bases and J lost 3; bases outside the gene matches: 7. CDR3 coding DNA: TGCGCCAGCAGCCCTGGACAGGACTACAATCAGCCCCAGCATTTT. Translated: CASSPGQDYNQPQHF.

This clone was seen just once. The chain combines TRBV7-3 with TRBJ2-3, with TRBD2 matching 9 bases. The CDR3 is made up of 17 amino acids. V gave up 1 base and J gave up 0 bases; unmatched junction bases: 5. Germline V gene lookup returns CDR1 SGHTA and CDR2 FQGTGA. The CDR3 nucleotides read TGTGCCAGCAGCTTAAGAGGTAGCGGGGGAAGCACAGATACGCAGTATTTT. Protein sequence: CASSLRGSGGSTDTQYF.

The CDR3 spells CACPGLGFHEQYF. The CDR3 region has the DNA TGTGCCTGTCCGGGACTAGGCTTCCACGAGCAGTACTTC. This sequence joins TRBV30 and TRBJ2-7, with 8 bases fitting TRBD2. The germline gives CDR1 GTSNPN, CDR2 SVGIG (reference sequence). With V trimmed by 6 bases and J by 5 bases, 9 bases remained unmatched. This CDR3 has 13 amino acids.

In this sample, this clone turned up once. The chain employs TRBV25-1 and TRBJ1-5; no firm D call. Germline V CDR1 and CDR2: MGHDK, SYGVNS. V was clipped by 5 bases and J by 7 bases, with 9 bases between them. The CDR3 extends over 12 amino acids. CDR3 loop: CASSSGKQPQHF. The CDR3 bases are TGTGCCAGCAGTTCCGGAAAACAGCCCCAGCATTTT.

The rearrangement uses TRBV6-4 and TRBJ2-2, with D perhaps TRBD1 or TRBD2 (5 bases each). The CDR3 runs to 13 residues. CDR1 MRHNA and CDR2 SNTAGT come from the germline V gene. V lost 3 bases and J lost 3, with 5 bases in between. CDR3 amino acids: CASSEGDTGELFF. The CDR3, as DNA: TGTGCCAGCAGTGAGGGGGACACCGGGGAGCTGTTTTTT.

This clone is termed medium-sized. This chain uses TRBV11-2 with TRBJ2-7; D is unclear. V shed 6 bases and J shed 2 bases, with 11 bases lying between them. Germline V gives CDR1 SGHAT, CDR2 FQNNGV. The CDR3 runs 13 residues. The CDR3 loop is CASRLSSTYEQYF. In DNA, the CDR3 is TGTGCCAGCAGGTTGAGTAGCACCTACGAGCAGTACTTC. Using reference TRBV11-2 and TRBJ2-7 for the parts outside the CDR3, the full variable domain is EAGVAQSPRYKIIEKRQSVAFWCNPISGHATLYWYQQILGQGPKLLIQFQNNGVVDDSQLPKDRFSAERLKGVDSTLKIQPAKLEDSAVYLCASRLSSTYEQYFGPGTRLTVT.

The chain joins TRBV27 to TRBJ2-7, with 10 bases identical to TRBD1. The trim removed 8 bases at V and 4 bases at J, leaving 5 bases unmatched. This CDR3 region has 13 residues. Germline CDR1 MNHEY, CDR2 SMNVEV (reference sequence). CDR3 sequence (DNA): TGTGCCAGCCATCGACAGGGGGCTTACGAGCAGTACTTC. This sequence encodes CASHRQGAYEQYF.

This clone was counted a few times. CDR3 protein: CASRRTSGRSNTQYF. The CDR3 DNA reads as TGTGCCAGCAGGAGGACTAGCGGGAGATCGAATACGCAGTATTTT. This chain joins TRBV7-2 and TRBJ2-3; TRBD2 matches 13 bases. The CDR3 consists of 15 residues. V lost 6 bases, J lost 7 bases, and 7 bases stayed unmatched. The germline V gene has CDR1 SGHTA and CDR2 FQGNSA.

This sequence joins TRBV25-1 and TRBJ1-1; D uncertain. The V gene's germline CDR1 is MGHDK and CDR2 SYGVNS. The CDR3 is 15 residues long. V was clipped by 5 bases and J by 3 bases, with 16 bases between them. In DNA, the CDR3 is TGTGCCAGCAGTCCCGGTCGGTTTTCACACACTGAAGCTTTCTTT. It yields the protein CASSPGRFSHTEAFF.

This clone was found a few times. The chain has TRBV5-1 and TRBJ1-2; D might be TRBD1 (6 bases). CDR3 length equals 17 residues. Trimming took off 0 bases at V and 6 bases at J, with 21 bases between the two ends. Germline lookup yields CDR1 SGHRS and CDR2 YFSETQ. The CDR3 region has the DNA TGCGCCAGCAGCTTGGCCGCCGGGACAACAGGTGGGAATGGCTACACCTTC. Translated: CASSLAAGTTGGNGYTF.

The chain joins TRBV6-5 to TRBJ2-7, with 10 bases that match TRBD2. This CDR3 has 15 residues. Germline V CDR1 and CDR2: MNHEY, SVGAGI. With 2 bases clipped from V and 1 base from J, the junction kept 2 bases outside the gene matches. The CDR3 protein is CASSYAAGGSYEQYF. The CDR3, as DNA: TGTGCCAGCAGTTACGCAGCGGGAGGGTCCTACGAGCAGTACTTC.

The chain has TRBV6-1 and TRBJ1-4, with D tentatively TRBD1 (5 bases). V was cut by 8 bases and J by 8 bases, with 12 bases left in between. The germline V gene encodes CDR1 MNHNS and CDR2 SASEGT. CDR3 length: 12 residues. The CDR3 DNA reads TGTGCCAGCGTTAGGGAGGGGGAAAAACTGTTTTTT. This gives the protein CASVREGEKLFF.

By sample share, this clone is medium-sized. The final CDR3 position lacks the conserved phenylalanine or tryptophan, pointing to a likely read error. It is unclear where the CDR3 begins or ends on the DNA, so no DNA is shown, and the CDR3 is as TCRdb lists it. The chain uses TRBV4-3 and TRBJ1-1. The germline V gene has CDR1 LGHNA and CDR2 YSLEER. Inclusive of both ends, the CDR3 amounts to 11 amino acids. CDR3: CASSQGAVYIL.

Note on this clone: An end of the junction does not agree with germline; a read error may underlie this. The J gene is TRBJ1-1, the V gene TRBV10-1; D is ambiguous. Looked up from germline, CDR1 is WNHNN and CDR2 is SYGVQD (reference sequence). The CDR3 is 15 residues long. CDR3 protein: CAGRSRGGMNTEAFF. CDR3 sequence (DNA): TGCGCCGGCAGATCCCGGGGAGGAATGAACACTGAAGCTTTCTTT.

This clone was observed a few times. V is TRBV28 and J is TRBJ2-7; no firm D call. Trimming removed 6 bases from V and 3 bases from J, with 18 bases in between. The germline V gene encodes CDR1 MDHEN and CDR2 SYDVKM. The CDR3 sequence is 15 residues long. The CDR3, as DNA: TGTGCCAGCAGCGACACTCATCTCATGCTCTACGAGCAGTACTTC. Protein sequence: CASSDTHLMLYEQYF.

This chain links TRBV28 with TRBJ2-2; D could derive from TRBD1 or TRBD2 (5 bases each). This CDR3 spans 14 amino acids. V shed 5 bases and J shed 7 bases, with 14 bases lying between them. CDR1 and CDR2 (germline): MDHEN, SYDVKM. The CDR3 sequence: CASSPGTGYGELFF. The CDR3 DNA reads TGTGCCAGCAGTCCTGGGACGGGGTACGGGGAGCTGTTTTTT.

The genes are TRBV6-5 and TRBJ1-4, with TRBD1 matching 11 bases. This CDR3 is 15 amino acids long. Germline V CDR1 and CDR2: MNHEY, SVGAGI. The J segment lost 4 bases and the V segment lost 6 bases, leaving 4 bases of the junction unmatched. Written as DNA, the CDR3 is TGTGCCAGCAGAGGGGACAGGGGGAATAATGAAAAACTGTTTTTT. It yields the protein CASRGDRGNNEKLFF.